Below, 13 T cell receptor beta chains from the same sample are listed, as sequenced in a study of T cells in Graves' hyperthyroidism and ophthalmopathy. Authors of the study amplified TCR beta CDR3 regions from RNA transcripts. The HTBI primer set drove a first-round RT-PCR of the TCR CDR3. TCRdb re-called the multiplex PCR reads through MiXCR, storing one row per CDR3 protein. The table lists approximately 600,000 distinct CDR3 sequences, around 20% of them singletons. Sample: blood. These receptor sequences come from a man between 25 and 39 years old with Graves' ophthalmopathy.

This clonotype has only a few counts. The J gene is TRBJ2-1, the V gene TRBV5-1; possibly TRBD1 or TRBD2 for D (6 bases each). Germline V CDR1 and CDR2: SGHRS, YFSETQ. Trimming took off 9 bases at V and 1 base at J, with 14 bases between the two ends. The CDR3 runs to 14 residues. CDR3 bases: TGCGCCACGGGAGCAGGGGAATCCTACAATGAGCAGTTCTTC. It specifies CATGAGESYNEQFF. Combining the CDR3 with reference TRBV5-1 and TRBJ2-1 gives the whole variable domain KAGVTQTPRYLIKTRGQQVTLSCSPISGHRSVSWYQQTPGQGLQFLFEYFSETQRNKGNFPGRFSGRQFSNSRSEMNVSTLELGDSALYLCATGAGESYNEQFFGPGTRLTVL.

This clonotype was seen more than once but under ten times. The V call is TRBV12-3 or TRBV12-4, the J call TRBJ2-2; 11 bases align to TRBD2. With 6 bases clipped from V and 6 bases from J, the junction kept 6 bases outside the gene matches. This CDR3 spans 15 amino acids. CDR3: CASSTTSGVAGELFF. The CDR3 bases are TGTGCCAGCAGCACGACTAGCGGGGTCGCCGGGGAGCTGTTTTTT.

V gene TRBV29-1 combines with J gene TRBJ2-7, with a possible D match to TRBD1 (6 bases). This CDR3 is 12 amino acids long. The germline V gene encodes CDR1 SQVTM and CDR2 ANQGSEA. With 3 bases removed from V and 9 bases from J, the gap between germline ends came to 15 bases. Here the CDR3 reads CSVDEGHERQYF. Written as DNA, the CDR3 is TGCAGCGTTGATGAGGGACACGAACGGCAGTACTTC.

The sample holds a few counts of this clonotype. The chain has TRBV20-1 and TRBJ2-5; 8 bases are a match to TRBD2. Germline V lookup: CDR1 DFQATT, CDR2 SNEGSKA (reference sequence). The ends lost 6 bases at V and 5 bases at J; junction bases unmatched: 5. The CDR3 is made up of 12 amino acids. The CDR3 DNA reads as TGCAGTGCCGGGGGGGGATTGGAGACCCAGTACTTC. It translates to CSAGGGLETQYF.

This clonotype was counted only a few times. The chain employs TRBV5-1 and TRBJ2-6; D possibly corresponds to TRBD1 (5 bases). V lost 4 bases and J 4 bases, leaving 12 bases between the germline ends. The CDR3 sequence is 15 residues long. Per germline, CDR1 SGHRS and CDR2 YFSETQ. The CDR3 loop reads CASSPDSNGANVLTF. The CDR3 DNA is TGCGCCAGCAGCCCCGACAGTAACGGGGCCAACGTCCTGACTTTC.

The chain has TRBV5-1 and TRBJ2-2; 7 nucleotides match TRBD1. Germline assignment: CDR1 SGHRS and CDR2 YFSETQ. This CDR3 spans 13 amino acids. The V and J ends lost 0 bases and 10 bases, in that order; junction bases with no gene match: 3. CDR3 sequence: CASSLGGTAELFF. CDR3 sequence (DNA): TGCGCCAGCAGCTTGGGAGGGACAGCGGAGCTGTTTTTT. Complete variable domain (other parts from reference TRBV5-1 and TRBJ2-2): KAGVTQTPRYLIKTRGQQVTLSCSPISGHRSVSWYQQTPGQGLQFLFEYFSETQRNKGNFPGRFSGRQFSNSRSEMNVSTLELGDSALYLCASSLGGTAELFFGEGSRLTVL.

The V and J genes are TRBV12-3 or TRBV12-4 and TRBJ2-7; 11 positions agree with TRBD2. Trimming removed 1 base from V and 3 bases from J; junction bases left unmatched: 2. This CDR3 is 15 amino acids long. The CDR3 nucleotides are TGTGCCAGCAGTTTAGTTAGCGGGAGGGACTACGAGCAGTACTTC. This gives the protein CASSLVSGRDYEQYF.

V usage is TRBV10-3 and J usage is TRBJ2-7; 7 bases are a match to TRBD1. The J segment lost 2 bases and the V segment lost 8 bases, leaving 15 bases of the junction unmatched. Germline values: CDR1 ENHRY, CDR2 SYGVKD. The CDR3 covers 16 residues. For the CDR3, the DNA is TGTGCCATCGGACTTGATCCGGGACAGAATACCTACGAGCAGTACTTC. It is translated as CAIGLDPGQNTYEQYF.

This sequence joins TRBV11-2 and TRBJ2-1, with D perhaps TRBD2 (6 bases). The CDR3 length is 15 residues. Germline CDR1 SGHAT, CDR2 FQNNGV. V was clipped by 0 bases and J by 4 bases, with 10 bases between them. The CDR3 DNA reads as TGTGCCAGCAGCTTAGATCACGGGAGTTACAATGAGCAGTTCTTC. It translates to CASSLDHGSYNEQFF.

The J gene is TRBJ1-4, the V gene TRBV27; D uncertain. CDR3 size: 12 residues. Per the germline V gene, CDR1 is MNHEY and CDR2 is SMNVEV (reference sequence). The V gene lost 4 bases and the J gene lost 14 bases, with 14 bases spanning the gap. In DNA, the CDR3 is TGTGCCAGCAGTTCTCAAATGAAACTGCTGTTTTTT. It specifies CASSSQMKLLFF.

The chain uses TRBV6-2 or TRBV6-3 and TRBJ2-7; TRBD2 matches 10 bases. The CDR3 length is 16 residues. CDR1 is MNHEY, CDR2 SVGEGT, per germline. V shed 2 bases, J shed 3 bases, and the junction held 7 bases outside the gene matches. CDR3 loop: CASSYALSGRLYEQYF. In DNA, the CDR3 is TGTGCCAGCAGTTACGCCCTTAGCGGGAGGCTCTACGAGCAGTACTTC.

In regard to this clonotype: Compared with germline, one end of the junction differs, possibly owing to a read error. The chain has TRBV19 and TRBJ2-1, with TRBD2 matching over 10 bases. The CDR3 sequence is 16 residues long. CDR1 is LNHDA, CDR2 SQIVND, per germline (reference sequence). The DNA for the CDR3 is TGCGCCAGCAGCCAAGACGCAAGCGGGAGGGCCAATGAGCAGTTCTTC. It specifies CASSQDASGRANEQFF.

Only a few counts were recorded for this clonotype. Written as DNA, the CDR3 is TGTGCCAGCGGATGGGCAGGGGCTACGACAGATACGCAGTATTTT. Translation: CASGWAGATTDTQYF. This rearrangement joins TRBV5-6 to TRBJ2-3; D is perhaps TRBD1 (6 bases). Germline V gene data show CDR1 as SGHDT and CDR2 as YYEEEE. The V gene lost 7 bases and the J gene lost 3 bases, with 18 bases spanning the gap. The CDR3 length is 15 residues.